The rows below give T cell receptor beta chains drawn from one sample of a study of blood T cell repertoires in COVID-19. Sequencing was performed with immunoSEQ multiplex PCR; in TCRdb, only in-frame clones are kept and a portion is missing. Of around 150,000 clones in the sample, roughly 80% were seen once. Material: peripheral blood. Receptors were obtained from a woman in her sixties or seventies with acute or convalescent COVID-19. Both conserved end residues are part of each CDR3. D genes are given only for firm matches. Only some rows state a clone size, as once, few, many or a class for expanded clones.

J,D,V,size,CDR3,DNA
TRBJ1-5,NA,TRBV27,few,CASSLSGATSNQPQHF,TGTGCCAGCAGTTTATCAGGGGCTACTAGCAATCAGCCCCAGCATTTT
TRBJ1-5,TRBD1,TRBV28,NA,CASSLSGQGKQPQHF,TGTGCCAGCAGTTTATCAGGACAGGGGAAACAGCCCCAGCATTTT
TRBJ2-2,TRBD2,TRBV28,once,CASSRGDGTGELFF,TGTGCCAGCAGCCGGGGGGACGGCACCGGGGAGCTGTTTTTT
TRBJ1-2,NA,TRBV28,NA,CASSLGGSANYGYTF,TGTGCCAGCAGTTTGGGAGGTTCCGCTAACTATGGCTACACCTTC
TRBJ1-2,TRBD1,TRBV3-1/TRBV3-2,NA,CASSHWDRGVGYTF,TGTGCCAGCAGCCATTGGGACAGGGGTGTTGGCTACACCTTC
TRBJ1-6,NA,TRBV6-2/TRBV6-3,once,CASSGRVPYNSPLHF,TGTGCCAGCAGTGGGAGGGTTCCCTATAATTCACCCCTCCACTTT
TRBJ1-1,NA,TRBV5-8,NA,CASSLGGLDTEAFF,TGTGCCAGCAGCTTGGGGGGGCTGGACACTGAAGCTTTCTTT
TRBJ1-1,NA,TRBV7-9,NA,CASSPGITEAFF,TGTGCCAGCAGTCCCGGTATTACTGAAGCTTTCTTT
TRBJ1-1,NA,TRBV10-3,NA,CAISESQTFTTEAFF,TGTGCCATCAGTGAGTCCCAGACTTTTACCACTGAAGCTTTCTTT
TRBJ1-3,NA,TRBV4-1,NA,CASSQDGQPAGNTIYF,TGCGCCAGCAGCCAAGATGGGCAGCCGGCTGGAAACACCATATATTTT
TRBJ2-3,NA,TRBV7-2,NA,CASSWLSRDTQYF,TGTGCCAGCAGCTGGCTCTCGAGGGATACGCAGTATTTT
TRBJ1-1,NA,TRBV5-1,NA,CASSLFAEKTEAFF,TGCGCCAGCAGCTTGTTCGCCGAGAAGACTGAAGCTTTCTTT
TRBJ1-4,NA,TRBV28,NA,CASSLSGSDEKLFF,TGTGCCAGCAGTTTATCGGGTTCGGATGAAAAACTGTTTTTT
TRBJ1-2,TRBD1,TRBV4-2,NA,CASSIPGQVGYGYTF,TGTGCCAGCAGCATACCGGGACAGGTTGGATATGGCTACACCTTC
TRBJ2-1,NA,TRBV12-3/TRBV12-4,NA,CASSTTGSNEQFF,TGTGCCAGCAGTACCACGGGGTCAAATGAGCAGTTCTTC
TRBJ2-1,NA,TRBV5-5,once,CASSGGTAGYNEQFF,TGTGCCAGCAGCGGCGGGACAGCTGGCTACAATGAGCAGTTCTTC
TRBJ1-5,TRBD1,TRBV16,NA,CASSQSGQGDQPQHF,TGTGCCAGCAGCCAATCGGGACAGGGTGATCAGCCCCAGCATTTT
TRBJ2-7,NA,TRBV28,NA,CASKAGPYEQYF,TGTGCCAGCAAGGCGGGACCCTACGAGCAGTACTTC
TRBJ1-5,NA,TRBV7-2,NA,CASTRDYSNQPQHF,TGTGCCAGCACACGGGATTATAGCAATCAGCCCCAGCATTTT
TRBJ2-7,NA,TRBV7-2,NA,CASSKSHDREQYF,TGTGCCAGCAGCAAGAGCCATGATCGCGAGCAGTACTTC
TRBJ1-5,TRBD1,TRBV10-2,NA,CASSEGQGAGSQPQHF,TGCGCCAGCAGTGAGGGACAGGGGGCTGGTTCGCAGCCCCAGCATTTT
TRBJ2-7,NA,TRBV30,NA,CAWSVRDNSAEYF,TGTGCCTGGAGTGTACGGGACAATTCGGCGGAGTACTTC
TRBJ2-6,TRBD1,TRBV2,NA,CASSARTGDSGANVLTF,TGTGCCAGCAGTGCAAGGACAGGGGACTCTGGGGCCAACGTCCTGACTTTC
TRBJ2-3,TRBD2,TRBV3-1/TRBV3-2,NA,CASSQGTSPRWDTQYF,TGTGCCAGCAGCCAAGGGACTAGCCCGCGTTGGGATACGCAGTATTTT
TRBJ2-7,TRBD1,TRBV5-1,NA,CASSVGQGSYEQYF,TGCGCCAGCAGCGTTGGACAGGGGTCCTACGAGCAGTACTTC